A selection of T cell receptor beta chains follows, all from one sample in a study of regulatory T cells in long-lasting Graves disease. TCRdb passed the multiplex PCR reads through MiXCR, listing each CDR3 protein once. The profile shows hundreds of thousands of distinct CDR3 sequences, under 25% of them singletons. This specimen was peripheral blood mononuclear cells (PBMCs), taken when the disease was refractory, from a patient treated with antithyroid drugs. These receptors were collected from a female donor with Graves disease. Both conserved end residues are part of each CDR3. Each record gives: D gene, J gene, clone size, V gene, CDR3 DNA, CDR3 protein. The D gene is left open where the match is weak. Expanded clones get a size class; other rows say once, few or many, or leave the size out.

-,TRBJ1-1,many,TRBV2,TGTGCCAGCACCCACAGGGAGGGCACTGAAGCTTTCTTT,CASTHREGTEAFF
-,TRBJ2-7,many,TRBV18,TGTGCCAGCTCACCGGCAACCGACTACGAGCAGTACTTC,CASSPATDYEQYF
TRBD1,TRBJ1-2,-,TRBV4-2,TGTGCCAACAGCCAAGAGCAGGGGGCAAATGATGGCTACACCTTC,CANSQEQGANDGYTF
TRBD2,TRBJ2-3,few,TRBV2,TGTGCCAGCAGCCAGCGGGGGCGGGATACGCAGTATTTT,CASSQRGRDTQYF
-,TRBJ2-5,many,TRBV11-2,TGTGCCAGCAGCTTAGTGGCGGGACCGGAGACCCAGTACTTC,CASSLVAGPETQYF
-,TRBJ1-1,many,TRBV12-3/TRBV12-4,TGTGCCAGCAGTTTACTTAGGTGGCAGTCGAACACTGAAGCTTTCTTT,CASSLLRWQSNTEAFF
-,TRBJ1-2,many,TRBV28,TGTGCCAGCAGTTCCGGACAGAAGTCCACCTTC,CASSSGQKSTF
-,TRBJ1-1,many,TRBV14,TGTGCCAGCAGCCACCTCGACAGCTGGAAGACTGAAGCTTTCTTT,CASSHLDSWKTEAFF
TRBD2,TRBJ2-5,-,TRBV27,TGTGCCAGCAGTTTGGTTGCTAGCGGGGTACGGACCCAGTACTTC,CASSLVASGVRTQYF
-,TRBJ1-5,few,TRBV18,TGTGCCAGCTCAACGCTACATCGGGGGGAGGATCAGCCCCAGCATTTT,CASSTLHRGEDQPQHF
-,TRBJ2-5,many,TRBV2,TGTGCCAGCAGGCTGTTGGGGGACTACCAAGAGACCCAGTACTTC,CASRLLGDYQETQYF
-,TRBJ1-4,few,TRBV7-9,TGTGCCAGCAGAAGCCCCATGGGAGAAAAACTGTTTTTT,CASRSPMGEKLFF
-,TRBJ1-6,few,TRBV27,TGTGCCAGCAGTTTCAGTCCCCCCGGAGGTTCACCCCTCCACTTT,CASSFSPPGGSPLHF
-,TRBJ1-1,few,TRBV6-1,TGTGCCAGCAGCATTACAGGGCCCGCGGGAGCTTTCTTT,CASSITGPAGAFF
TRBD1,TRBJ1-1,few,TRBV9,TGTGCCAGCGACAGGGACAACACTGAAGCTTTCTTT,CASDRDNTEAFF
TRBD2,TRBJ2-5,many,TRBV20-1,TGCAGTGCTCGGACTAGCCCCAGGACCCAGTACTTC,CSARTSPRTQYF
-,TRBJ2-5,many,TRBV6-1,TGTGCCAGCAGGCGAGAAGAGACCCAGTACTTC,CASRREETQYF
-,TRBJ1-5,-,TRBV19,TGTGCCAGTAGTATAGATCCGGGAATCATCTGGGATCAGCCCCAGCATTTT,CASSIDPGIIWDQPQHF
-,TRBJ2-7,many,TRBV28,TGTGCCAGCAGCTTACTTGACTACGAGCAGTACTTC,CASSLLDYEQYF
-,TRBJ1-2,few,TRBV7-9,TGTGCCAGCAGCTTACGAGGGAATGGCTACACCTTC,CASSLRGNGYTF
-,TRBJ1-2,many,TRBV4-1,TGCGCCAGCAGCCGCAGTGGGAGCGGCTACACCTTC,CASSRSGSGYTF
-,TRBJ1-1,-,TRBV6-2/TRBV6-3,TGTGCCAGCAGTTACTTACCCCAGGGTTCCGAAGCTTTCTTT,CASSYLPQGSEAFF
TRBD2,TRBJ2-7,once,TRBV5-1,TGCGCCAGCAATTCCGGGACTAGCGGAACCTCCTACGAGCAGTACTTC,CASNSGTSGTSYEQYF
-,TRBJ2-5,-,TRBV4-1,TGCGCCAGCAGCCAAGAGGCACCGGGACCCCAAGAGACCCAGTACTTC,CASSQEAPGPQETQYF
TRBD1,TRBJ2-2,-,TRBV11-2,TGTGCCAGCAGCCTTCACAGGGGTCGGAGGACCGGGGAGCTGTTTTTT,CASSLHRGRRTGELFF
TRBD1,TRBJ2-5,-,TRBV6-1,TGTGCCAGCAGTGAAGGCCTGACAGGGAAAAAATCCGAGACCCAGTACTTC,CASSEGLTGKKSETQYF
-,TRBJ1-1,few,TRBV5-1,TGCGCCAGCAGCTTGGGGGCAGGACCGGAGACTGAAGCTTTCTTT,CASSLGAGPETEAFF
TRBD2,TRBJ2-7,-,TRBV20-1,TGCAGTGGGACTAGCGTAACCTACGAGCAGTACTTC,CSGTSVTYEQYF
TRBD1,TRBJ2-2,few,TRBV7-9,TGTGCCAGCAGCACCTGGGACAGGGGGCGGACCGGGGAGCTGTTTTTT,CASSTWDRGRTGELFF
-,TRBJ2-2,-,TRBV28,TGTGCCAGCAGGTTAAGACAGACTTACACCGGGGAGCTGTTTTTT,CASRLRQTYTGELFF
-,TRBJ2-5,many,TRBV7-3,TGTGCCAGCAGCCCCTCTGCGGACCGGGAGACCCAGTACTTC,CASSPSADRETQYF
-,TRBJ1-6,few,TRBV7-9,TGTGCCAGCAGCTCGGGACCTCTGGATTCACCCCTCCACTTT,CASSSGPLDSPLHF
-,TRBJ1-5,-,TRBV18,TGTGCCAGCTCAAGAGGGCCCCCCGGCAGCAATCAGCCCCAGCATTTT,CASSRGPPGSNQPQHF
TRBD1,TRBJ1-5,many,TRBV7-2,TGTGCCAGCAGCCAGGACAGGGGTTATAGCAATCAGCCCCAGCATTTT,CASSQDRGYSNQPQHF
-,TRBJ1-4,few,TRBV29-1,TGCAGCGTTGATTTGGGGCCCGACCTGTTTTTT,CSVDLGPDLFF
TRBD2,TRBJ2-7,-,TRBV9,TGTGCCAGCAGCGTCGACTCCGGGACTAGTTTCTACGAGCAGTACTTC,CASSVDSGTSFYEQYF
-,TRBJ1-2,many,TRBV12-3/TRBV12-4,TGTGCCAGCAGTTTCCGCACCTCGAGGGACTATGGCTACACCTTC,CASSFRTSRDYGYTF
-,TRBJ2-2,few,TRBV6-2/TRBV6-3,TGTGCCAGCAGTGAAGAATCATGGCTAAACGGGGAGCTGTTTTTT,CASSEESWLNGELFF
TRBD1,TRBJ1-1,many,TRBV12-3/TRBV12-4,TGTGCCAGCACCGGGACAGGGGTGAACACTGAAGCTTTCTTT,CASTGTGVNTEAFF
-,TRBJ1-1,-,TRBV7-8,TGTGCCAGCAGCGCCAGAATGAACACTGAAGCTTTCTTT,CASSARMNTEAFF
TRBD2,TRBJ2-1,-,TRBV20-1,TGCAGTGCTAGGGTAGCGGGAGGGCCCCGTGAGCAGTTCTTC,CSARVAGGPREQFF
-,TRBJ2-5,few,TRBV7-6,TGTGCCAGCAGCCCGTTCCGGGCCCCAAAAGCAGAGACCCAGTACTTC,CASSPFRAPKAETQYF
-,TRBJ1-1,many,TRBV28,TGTGCCAGCAGTTTCGTAGTGGGACGGACGAACACTGAAGCTTTCTTT,CASSFVVGRTNTEAFF
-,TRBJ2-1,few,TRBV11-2,TGTGCCAGCAGCTTAGGTGCAGTCTACAATGAGCAGTTCTTC,CASSLGAVYNEQFF
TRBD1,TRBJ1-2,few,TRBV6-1,TGTGCCACCCGGGACAGGGCCTATGGCTACACCTTC,CATRDRAYGYTF
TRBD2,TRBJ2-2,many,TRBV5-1,TGCGCCAGCAGCTTGGTGTCACCGAGACTAGCGGGAACCGGGGAGCTGTTTTTT,CASSLVSPRLAGTGELFF